This is a list of T cell receptor beta chains from one sample in a study of T and B cells in COVID-19 patients. Each CDR3 protein is one row after TCRdb ran MiXCR on the multiplex PCR reads. This sample has around 30,000 distinct CDR3 sequences, with about 31% found just once. Sample: blood. These receptors were taken from a human donor who had recovered from COVID-19. Both conserved end residues are trimmed from each CDR3. Each record gives: J gene, V gene, CDR3 protein.

J gene: TRBJ2-1; V gene: TRBV5-5; CDR3 protein: ASSPSFSGRHEQF
J gene: TRBJ2-7; V gene: TRBV19; CDR3 protein: ASSIDPYEQY
J gene: TRBJ2-7; V gene: TRBV6-2/TRBV6-3; CDR3 protein: ASKGERGPYEQY
J gene: TRBJ2-5; V gene: TRBV18; CDR3 protein: ASSPPRGLAGAETQY
J gene: TRBJ2-7; V gene: TRBV12-3/TRBV12-4; CDR3 protein: ATRLAGAKQY
J gene: TRBJ2-3; V gene: TRBV7-9; CDR3 protein: ASSTSSGRPPGY
J gene: TRBJ2-3; V gene: TRBV27; CDR3 protein: ASSLSGGAGDTQY
J gene: TRBJ2-1; V gene: TRBV7-9; CDR3 protein: ASSLVTGTYNEQF
J gene: TRBJ2-2; V gene: TRBV4-2; CDR3 protein: ASSQPATSASGELF
J gene: TRBJ1-5; V gene: TRBV27; CDR3 protein: ARESGQGSNQPQH
J gene: TRBJ2-7; V gene: TRBV27; CDR3 protein: AISESIESGEQY
J gene: TRBJ2-3; V gene: TRBV15; CDR3 protein: ATSRDTVGTNTQY
J gene: TRBJ1-1; V gene: TRBV4-3; CDR3 protein: ASRLGQGTSTEAF
J gene: TRBJ1-1; V gene: TRBV21-1; CDR3 protein: ASSPEAF
J gene: TRBJ1-3; V gene: TRBV6-6; CDR3 protein: ASSYAYSGNTIY
J gene: TRBJ2-1; V gene: TRBV13; CDR3 protein: ASSLGQYNEQF
J gene: TRBJ1-1; V gene: TRBV19; CDR3 protein: ASSMGRSTEAF
J gene: TRBJ2-5; V gene: TRBV5-5; CDR3 protein: ASSLSTAWGWQETQY
J gene: TRBJ1-3; V gene: TRBV12-3/TRBV12-4; CDR3 protein: ASLKSGSGNTIY
J gene: TRBJ2-1; V gene: TRBV15; CDR3 protein: ATSRGPGQGGNEQF
J gene: TRBJ1-3; V gene: TRBV27; CDR3 protein: ASSLYPGNTIY
J gene: TRBJ1-4; V gene: TRBV9; CDR3 protein: ASSVGQFNEKLF
J gene: TRBJ2-1; V gene: TRBV29-1; CDR3 protein: SVSGGLHNEQF
J gene: TRBJ1-2; V gene: TRBV6-1; CDR3 protein: ASSEGPTVNYGYT
J gene: TRBJ2-7; V gene: TRBV12-3/TRBV12-4; CDR3 protein: ASSLLGTGGVSYEQY
J gene: TRBJ1-1; V gene: TRBV11-1; CDR3 protein: ASSDRPGGRNTEAF
J gene: TRBJ2-1; V gene: TRBV20-1; CDR3 protein: SASKGVGSQF
J gene: TRBJ2-7; V gene: TRBV6-5; CDR3 protein: ASNPSGTSLFHEQY
J gene: TRBJ2-5; V gene: TRBV5-6; CDR3 protein: ASSPDTGWETQY
J gene: TRBJ2-3; V gene: TRBV11-1; CDR3 protein: ASSLGSRGSYTDTQY
J gene: TRBJ2-3; V gene: TRBV15; CDR3 protein: ATSRATLHTDTQY
J gene: TRBJ2-1; V gene: TRBV6-5; CDR3 protein: ASRWLGQGNNEQF
J gene: TRBJ1-3; V gene: TRBV6-5; CDR3 protein: AISGQGVGSGNTIY
J gene: TRBJ2-1; V gene: TRBV6-5; CDR3 protein: ASSYTAGGSFYNEQF
J gene: TRBJ2-2; V gene: TRBV6-5; CDR3 protein: ASIGTKGAAGELF
J gene: TRBJ1-1; V gene: TRBV6-5; CDR3 protein: ASRNREAHTEAF
J gene: TRBJ2-2; V gene: TRBV24-1; CDR3 protein: ATSDPSLAIRNTGELF